The 9 T cell receptor beta chains below all came from one sample that was sequenced in a study of cytomegalovirus exposure and HLA in healthy donors. The PCR was carried out with 60 Vbeta primers and 13 Jbeta primers. Sequenced by immunoSEQ multiplex PCR; TCRdb stores in-frame clones only, minus some. The sample comprises over 75,000 clones, 67% of which are singletons, and around 2.3% rests with the top ten. Sequenced input: PBMCs. The receptors were sampled from a man aged 25-40 years in good health and CMV-seronegative.

This clone has just a few counts. The genes are TRBV10-3 and TRBJ2-5; D is perhaps TRBD2 (5 bases). The CDR3 loop spans 15 amino acids. Germline assignment: CDR1 ENHRY and CDR2 SYGVKD. V lost 3 bases and J lost 2, with 13 bases in between. CDR3 sequence reads: CAISDSGKLQETQYF. The CDR3 DNA is TGTGCCATCAGTGATTCCGGGAAGTTACAAGAGACCCAGTACTTC.

The chain uses TRBV2 and TRBJ1-2, with 8 bases fitting TRBD1. This CDR3 has 14 amino acids. Germline loops: CDR1 SNHLY, CDR2 FYNNEI. The trim removed 4 bases at V and 3 bases at J, leaving 4 bases unmatched. The DNA of the CDR3 is TGTGCCAGCAGTGGAGGACAGGGACACTATGGCTACACCTTC. Translated, it gives CASSGGQGHYGYTF.

V is TRBV5-1 and J is TRBJ1-1, with a tentative D call TRBD1 (6 bases). The V end lost 3 bases, the J end lost 1 base, and 19 bases lay between the germline ends. The germline V gene encodes CDR1 SGHRS and CDR2 YFSETQ. CDR3 length equals 17 residues. CDR3: CASSSGPPQGPNTEAFF. The CDR3 DNA is TGCGCCAGCAGCTCAGGCCCCCCACAGGGACCGAACACTGAAGCTTTCTTT. Using reference TRBV5-1 and TRBJ1-1 for the parts outside the CDR3, the full variable domain is KAGVTQTPRYLIKTRGQQVTLSCSPISGHRSVSWYQQTPGQGLQFLFEYFSETQRNKGNFPGRFSGRQFSNSRSEMNVSTLELGDSALYLCASSSGPPQGPNTEAFFGQGTRLTVV.

The chain uses TRBV15 and TRBJ2-7; 7 bases fit TRBD2. Germline V lookup: CDR1 LNHNV, CDR2 YYDKDF (reference sequence). This CDR3 region has 17 residues. Trimming cost V 6 bases and J 4 bases; bases outside gene matches: 18. CDR3 region: CATSSLPSLGLYYEQYF. In DNA, the CDR3 is TGTGCCACCAGTTCTCTTCCCAGCTTGGGACTATATTACGAGCAGTACTTC. The full variable domain, in which reference TRBV15 and TRBJ2-7 provide the parts outside the CDR3, is DAMVIQNPRYQVTQFGKPVTLSCSQTLNHNVMYWYQQKSSQAPKLLFHYYDKDFNNEADTPDNFQSRRPNTSFCFLDIRSPGLGDTAMYLCATSSLPSLGLYYEQYFGPGTRLTVT.

V and J are TRBV27 and TRBJ1-2; the D is unclear. The CDR3 covers 14 residues. The germline V gene encodes CDR1 MNHEY and CDR2 SMNVEV (reference sequence). Trimming left V 2 bases short and J 1 base short, with 8 bases between. The CDR3 DNA sequence: TGTGCCAGCAGTTTAAACAACGTTAACTATGGCTACACCTTC. As protein: CASSLNNVNYGYTF.

This clone was detected once. V and J are TRBV7-2 and TRBJ1-2, with D possibly matching TRBD1 (6 bases). Germline CDR1 reads SGHTA; CDR2 reads FQGNSA. With 1 base removed from V and 6 bases from J, the gap between germline ends came to 9 bases. CDR3 length: 13 residues. The CDR3 region is CASSLGTGHGYTF. CDR3 sequence (DNA): TGTGCCAGCAGCTTAGGTACAGGGCATGGCTACACCTTC.

The chain combines TRBV7-8 with TRBJ1-1, with 9 bases lining up with TRBD1. The CDR3 runs 16 residues. J was trimmed by 0 bases and V by 0 bases; bases with no gene match: 2. The germline CDR1 and CDR2 sequences are SGHVS and FQNEAQ. CDR3 sequence: CASSLAGTGLNTEAFF. CDR3 DNA sequence: TGTGCCAGCAGCTTAGCAGGGACAGGGTTGAACACTGAAGCTTTCTTT.

The rearrangement uses TRBV28 and TRBJ1-5; possibly TRBD1 for D (6 bases). Trimming shortened V by 2 bases and J by 0 bases, and 17 bases separated the two germline ends. From germline, CDR1 is MDHEN and CDR2 SYDVKM. This CDR3 is 18 amino acids long. CDR3 DNA: TGTGCCAGCAGTTTAAGGACAGAGCCACCTTATAGCAATCAGCCCCAGCATTTT. Its translation: CASSLRTEPPYSNQPQHF.

V gene TRBV7-9 combines with J gene TRBJ2-1, with 9 bases fitting TRBD2. Germline lookup yields CDR1 SEHNR and CDR2 FQNEAQ (reference sequence). V gave up 1 base and J gave up 6 bases; unmatched junction bases: 10. This CDR3 is built from 17 residues. CDR3: CASSLVKGGRASNEQFF. CDR3 sequence (DNA): TGTGCCAGCAGCTTAGTTAAGGGCGGGAGGGCGAGCAATGAGCAGTTCTTC.